The 31 T cell receptor beta chains presented below share a single source sample, sequenced in a study of T cells in Graves' hyperthyroidism and ophthalmopathy. From RNA transcripts, TCR beta CDR3 regions were amplified. First-round RT-PCR with HTBI primers amplified the TCR CDR3 region. TCRdb reprocessed the multiplex PCR reads via MiXCR and lists one record per CDR3 protein. In the table there are roughly 240,000 distinct CDR3 sequences, less than 20% of which are singletons. What was sequenced was blood. These TCRs come from a woman aged 18-29 years with Graves' ophthalmopathy.

The sample holds many counts of this clonotype. The V and J genes are TRBV5-1 and TRBJ2-1; D remains ambiguous. V lost 4 bases to trimming and J lost 10 bases, with 18 bases between them. The CDR3 totals 14 residues. Germline V gene sequence: CDR1 SGHRS, CDR2 YFSETQ. CDR3 amino acids: CASSTRTAGYEQFF. CDR3 sequence (DNA): TGCGCCAGCAGCACCCGGACCGCCGGGTACGAGCAGTTCTTC.

At least ten counts were recorded for this clonotype. This rearrangement joins TRBV11-3 to TRBJ1-2; D remains unclear. Deletions cut 4 bases from V and 3 bases from J, with 6 bases between. This CDR3 is 12 amino acids long. CDR1 SGHNT and CDR2 YENEEA come from the germline V gene. The DNA of the CDR3 is TGTGCCAGCAGCTCCGGGGACTATGGCTACACCTTC. Protein product: CASSSGDYGYTF.

The table lists this clonotype with many counts. The chain joins TRBV11-3 to TRBJ2-3, with D unclear. Trimming removed 5 bases at V and 1 base at J, with 1 base between. The CDR3 runs to 11 residues. Germline V gene data show CDR1 as SGHNT and CDR2 as YENEEA. CDR3 coding DNA: TGTGCCAGCAGCCGCACAGATACGCAGTATTTT. Translation gives CASSRTDTQYF.

This clonotype was seen ten or more times. Here the CDR3 reads CASSSVTNTEAFF. As DNA, the CDR3 is TGTGCCAGCAGCTCCGTTACGAACACTGAAGCTTTCTTT. The chain employs TRBV7-9 and TRBJ1-1; no clear D. The CDR3 spans 13 residues. The germline V gene has CDR1 SEHNR and CDR2 FQNEAQ (reference sequence). The V gene lost 4 bases and the J gene lost 1 base, with 7 bases spanning the gap.

The chain recombines TRBV5-6 with TRBJ2-7, with 12 bases fitting TRBD1. This CDR3 spans 17 amino acids. The V segment lost 2 bases and the J segment 2 bases; nucleotides outside the gene matches: 8. CDR1 and CDR2 from the germline V gene are SGHDT and YYEEEE. CDR3 in amino acids: CASSFAGTGGGAYEQYF. The CDR3 bases are TGTGCCAGCAGCTTCGCCGGGACAGGGGGCGGTGCCTACGAGCAGTACTTC.

Remarks on this clonotype: With a much larger clone just one base away, this may be a read error. This chain connects TRBV7-9 to TRBJ1-5; possibly TRBD1 for D (5 bases). The V gene's germline CDR1 is SEHNR and CDR2 FQNEAQ (reference sequence). Trimming shortened V by 3 bases and J by 9 bases, and 15 bases separated the two germline ends. This CDR3 comprises 14 residues. CDR3 sequence (DNA): TGTGCCAGCAGCTTGGGGGGTTCCCATCGGCCCCAGCATTTT. This gives the protein CASSLGGSHRPQHF.

This clonotype was seen many times. The chain joins TRBV15 to TRBJ1-5; D not certain. The V end was cut by 1 base, the J end by 6 bases, with 10 bases between. Germline V gene data show CDR1 as LNHNV and CDR2 as YYDKDF (reference sequence). The CDR3 runs 14 residues. CDR3 coding DNA: TGTGCCACCAGCAGAGGGGATGTGGTTCAGCCCCAGCATTTT. The encoded protein is CATSRGDVVQPQHF.

V is TRBV20-1 and J is TRBJ2-3; no firm D call. V was shortened by 3 bases and J by 6 bases, with 16 bases between the two germline ends. The CDR3 loop spans 14 amino acids. Per germline, CDR1 DFQATT and CDR2 SNEGSKA (reference sequence). The CDR3 bases are TGCAGTGCTAGGGGAACCCGGCCACTGGATACGCAGTATTTT. Translation: CSARGTRPLDTQYF.

This clonotype has ten or more counts. The CDR3 coding sequence is TGTGCCAGCAGCCCTGGATCTATGGGGGAAGGTCCTGGCTACACCTTC. Its translation: CASSPGSMGEGPGYTF. This chain joins TRBV5-5 and TRBJ1-2; D perhaps matches TRBD1 (5 bases). Germline lookup yields CDR1 SGHKS and CDR2 YYEKEE (reference sequence). The CDR3 runs 16 residues. Trimming cost V 4 bases and J 7 bases, with 23 bases left between them.

This clonotype showed up many times. The V call is TRBV7-2, the J call TRBJ2-7, with TRBD2 identical over 9 bases. This CDR3 comprises 15 residues. The V segment lost 1 base and the J segment 3 bases; nucleotides outside the gene matches: 4. From germline, CDR1 is SGHTA and CDR2 FQGNSA. Here the CDR3 DNA reads TGTGCCAGCAGCTTAGAGCGGGGGGCCCACTACGAGCAGTACTTC. Its protein is CASSLERGAHYEQYF.

About this clonotype: Just one base apart from a much larger clone, this may be a read error. This rearrangement joins TRBV12-3 or TRBV12-4 to TRBJ1-5, with no clear D. There are 13 residues in the CDR3. V was pared by 2 bases and J by 12 bases, with 14 bases between. Here the CDR3 reads CASSLSPAPVQHF. The CDR3 DNA reads TGTGCCAGCAGTTTATCACCGGCACCAGTCCAGCATTTT.

This clonotype was found many times. V is TRBV5-1 and J is TRBJ1-2; perhaps TRBD1 as D (5 bases). Germline V gives CDR1 SGHRS, CDR2 YFSETQ. Trimming took 3 bases from V and 6 from J, leaving 12 bases between them. CDR3 length: 13 amino acids. The CDR3 reads CASSWGPEDGYTF. The CDR3 DNA follows: TGCGCCAGCAGCTGGGGCCCTGAGGATGGCTACACCTTC.

The V gene is TRBV6-2 or TRBV6-3, the J gene TRBJ1-4; TRBD1 aligns across 7 bases. V shed 5 bases, J shed 4 bases, and the junction held 4 bases outside the gene matches. Looked up from germline, CDR1 is MNHEY and CDR2 is SVGEGT. The CDR3 is 14 amino acids. CDR3 in DNA: TGTGCCAGCAGTCGAGGACAGGATAATGAAAAACTGTTTTTT. This gives the protein CASSRGQDNEKLFF.

The sample holds many counts of this clonotype. V gene TRBV28 combines with J gene TRBJ2-3, with a weak D call TRBD2 (5 bases). This CDR3 is built from 19 residues. Between the trimmed V and J ends, which lost 4 bases and 8 bases, there was a span of 31 bases. The V gene's germline CDR1 is MDHEN and CDR2 SYDVKM. The CDR3 protein is CASSSPTRNRGPAAATQYF. DNA for the CDR3: TGTGCCAGCAGTTCCCCGACACGTAATCGGGGTCCGGCTGCGGCTACGCAGTATTTT.

This clonotype has only a few counts. One end of the junction does not line up with germline, which may come from a read error. J is TRBJ1-5 and V is TRBV25-1, with 7 bases that match TRBD1. The CDR3 covers 14 residues. Germline CDR1 and CDR2: MGHDK and SYGVNS. The CDR3 loop is CAGSQGGEDQPQHF. In nucleotides, the CDR3 is TGTGCCGGCAGCCAGGGGGGGGAGGATCAGCCCCAGCATTTT. Using reference TRBV25-1 and TRBJ1-5 for the parts outside the CDR3, the full variable domain is EADIYQTPRYLVIGTGKKITLECSQTMGHDKMYWYQQDPGMELHLIHYSYGVNSTEKGDLSSESTVSRIRTEHFPLTLESARPSHTSQYLCAGSQGGEDQPQHFGDGTRLSIL.

This clonotype has a count of ten or more. The chain is built from TRBV27 and TRBJ1-2; the D is unclear. The germline V gene encodes CDR1 MNHEY and CDR2 SMNVEV (reference sequence). The germline V and J ends were trimmed by 1 base and 2 bases, with 14 bases remaining between them. The CDR3 totals 16 residues. The CDR3 nucleotides read TGTGCCAGCAGTTTATTCCGCCCGGGCCGAAACTATGGCTACACCTTC. It is translated as CASSLFRPGRNYGYTF.

This clonotype was seen many times. This chain connects TRBV6-1 to TRBJ2-7; 11 bases align to TRBD2. The CDR3 runs 14 residues. Germline V gene data show CDR1 as MNHNS and CDR2 as SASEGT. The trim removed 6 bases at V and 9 bases at J, leaving 10 bases unmatched. CDR3: CASSPTSGRFLQYF. In DNA form, the CDR3 reads TGTGCCAGCAGCCCCACTAGCGGGAGATTTCTGCAGTACTTC.

This clonotype was detected ten times or more. The rearrangement joins TRBV7-2 to TRBJ2-7; 9 bases are a match to TRBD2. Losses at the gene ends were 3 bases for V and 6 bases for J; bases not matched to a gene: 6. This CDR3 spans 14 amino acids. CDR1 and CDR2 from the germline V gene are SGHTA and FQGNSA. CDR3 nucleotide sequence: TGTGCCAGCAGCTTCTCGGCGGGAGGGGGCGAGCAGTACTTC. Amino acids: CASSFSAGGGEQYF.

Ten or more counts support this clonotype. This CDR3 is CASSGDRGLQPQHF. CDR3 bases: TGTGCCAGCAGCGGGGACAGGGGGTTACAGCCCCAGCATTTT. This rearrangement joins TRBV2 to TRBJ1-5; 11 bases are a match to TRBD1. V shed 6 bases, J shed 7 bases, and the junction held 5 bases outside the gene matches. The CDR3 has 14 residues. In germline, CDR1 is SNHLY, CDR2 FYNNEI.

This clonotype was detected ten times or more. The rearrangement links TRBV29-1 to TRBJ2-1, with 9 bases that match TRBD2. CDR3 length: 13 amino acids. Germline V gives CDR1 SQVTM, CDR2 ANQGSEA. Trimming at V came to 6 bases and at J to 7 bases, leaving 7 bases not matched to a gene. DNA of the CDR3: TGCAGCGTGCGGGGGGGTACGGAGAATGAGCAGTTCTTC. It translates to CSVRGGTENEQFF.

The table lists this clonotype with many counts. V usage is TRBV28 and J usage is TRBJ1-4, with a weak D call TRBD1 (6 bases). CDR1 is MDHEN and CDR2 is SYDVKM in the germline V gene. CDR3 length: 13 residues. Trimming took 6 bases from V and 8 from J, leaving 13 bases between them. CDR3 protein: CASSHGQTEKLFF. The CDR3 DNA sequence: TGTGCCAGCAGCCACGGACAGACCGAAAAACTGTTTTTT. The full variable domain, completed using reference TRBV28 and TRBJ1-4, is DVKVTQSSRYLVKRTGEKVFLECVQDMDHENMFWYRQDPGLGLRLIYFSYDVKMKEKGDIPEGYSVSREKKERFSLILESASTNQTSMYLCASSHGQTEKLFFGSGTQLSVL.

This clonotype was counted at least ten times. The chain is built from TRBV19 and TRBJ2-2, with D possibly TRBD2 on 6 matching bases. The CDR3 loop spans 15 amino acids. Germline CDR1 LNHDA, CDR2 SQIVND (reference sequence). V was pared by 3 bases and J by 0 bases, with 8 bases between. DNA for the CDR3: TGTGCCAGTAGTATTGGACTACCGAACACCGGGGAGCTGTTTTTT. It translates to CASSIGLPNTGELFF. The entire variable domain, with the rest obtained from reference TRBV19 and TRBJ2-2, is as follows: DGGITQSPKYLFRKEGQNVTLSCEQNLNHDAMYWYRQDPGQGLRLIYYSQIVNDFQKGDIAEGYSVSREKKESFPLTVTSAQKNPTAFYLCASSIGLPNTGELFFGEGSRLTVL.

This clonotype was found a few times. With a much larger clone just one base away, this may be a read error. This sequence joins TRBV28 and TRBJ2-7, with TRBD2 as a possible D gene (7 bases). Germline assignment: CDR1 MDHEN and CDR2 SYDVKM. The CDR3 has 15 amino acids. The DNA for the CDR3 is TGTGCCAGCAGGGGGGGGGGCAGGGGCTCCTGCGAGCAGTACTTC. Residues: CASRGGGRGSCEQYF.

This clonotype was seen many times. The J gene is TRBJ2-1, the V gene TRBV7-3; D is perhaps TRBD2 (6 bases). The CDR3 length is 15 residues. The germline gives CDR1 SGHTA, CDR2 FQGTGA. With 2 bases removed from V and 0 bases from J, the gap between germline ends came to 8 bases. The CDR3: CASSLGTASYNEQFF. The CDR3 DNA follows: TGTGCCAGCAGCTTAGGGACTGCCTCCTACAATGAGCAGTTCTTC.

This clonotype was seen at least ten times. The chain uses TRBV7-3 and TRBJ2-3, with 9 bases lining up with TRBD2. J was trimmed by 3 bases and V by 5 bases; bases with no gene match: 6. The CDR3 is 15 residues long. Germline assignment: CDR1 SGHTA and CDR2 FQGTGA. The CDR3 sequence: CASSQGLALTDTQYF. In DNA form, the CDR3 reads TGTGCCAGCAGCCAGGGACTAGCCCTGACAGATACGCAGTATTTT.

This clonotype was counted ten times or more. The chain has TRBV7-3 and TRBJ1-1, with TRBD1 as a possible D gene (6 bases). V dropped 2 bases and J dropped 4 bases, with 14 bases sitting between them. CDR3 length equals 15 residues. Germline values: CDR1 SGHTA, CDR2 FQGTGA. CDR3 in DNA: TGTGCCAGCAGCTTATTAGGGGGGAGGTCCACTGAAGCTTTCTTT. This translates into CASSLLGGRSTEAFF.

This clonotype was found many times. This rearrangement joins TRBV6-1 to TRBJ2-5; 14 bases match TRBD2. CDR1 and CDR2 (germline): MNHNS, SASEGT. J gave up 3 bases and V 6 bases, and 6 bases lay outside the gene matches. The CDR3 spans 16 residues. The CDR3 is CASSRRLAGGKETQYF. CDR3 bases: TGTGCCAGCAGCCGGAGACTAGCGGGGGGGAAAGAGACCCAGTACTTC.

This clonotype was seen at least ten times. V gene TRBV11-2 combines with J gene TRBJ1-2; 10 nucleotides line up with TRBD1. The CDR3 has 16 residues. CDR1 SGHAT and CDR2 FQNNGV come from the germline V gene. V gave up 5 bases and J gave up 5 bases; unmatched junction bases: 11. The CDR3 DNA sequence: TGTGCCAGCAGCACAGACAGGGGGCGCAGGGGATATGGCTACACCTTC. It translates to CASSTDRGRRGYGYTF. Variable domain in full (rest from reference TRBV11-2 and TRBJ1-2): EAGVAQSPRYKIIEKRQSVAFWCNPISGHATLYWYQQILGQGPKLLIQFQNNGVVDDSQLPKDRFSAERLKGVDSTLKIQPAKLEDSAVYLCASSTDRGRRGYGYTFGSGTRLTVV.

This chain uses TRBV7-6 with TRBJ2-3, with 11 bases lining up with TRBD2. Germline CDR1 reads SGHVS; CDR2 reads FNYEAQ. The CDR3 contains 15 residues. Trimming took 5 bases from V and 4 from J; bases not matched to a gene: 5. The CDR3 here is CASSLLAGEADTQYF. The CDR3 DNA sequence: TGTGCCAGCAGCCTACTAGCGGGAGAAGCAGATACGCAGTATTTT.

With respect to this clonotype: This may come from a read error, since a much larger clone is one base off. V gene TRBV20-1 combines with J gene TRBJ2-3; the D is unclear. V lost 3 bases to trimming and J lost 2 bases, with 6 bases between them. This CDR3 has 12 residues. From germline, CDR1 is DFQATT and CDR2 SNEGSKA (reference sequence). In DNA, the CDR3 is TGCAGTGCTAGGTTGGACACAGATACGCAGTATTTT. It translates to CSARLDTDTQYF.

This clonotype was recorded at least ten times. The chain links TRBV19 to TRBJ2-1; 10 bases agree with TRBD2. The CDR3 has 17 residues. Germline lookup yields CDR1 LNHDA and CDR2 SQIVND (reference sequence). The trim removed 1 base at V and 5 bases at J, leaving 8 bases unmatched. The CDR3 reads CASSIVSGRARDNEQFF. CDR3 in DNA: TGTGCCAGTAGTATAGTGAGCGGGAGGGCCCGCGACAATGAGCAGTTCTTC.